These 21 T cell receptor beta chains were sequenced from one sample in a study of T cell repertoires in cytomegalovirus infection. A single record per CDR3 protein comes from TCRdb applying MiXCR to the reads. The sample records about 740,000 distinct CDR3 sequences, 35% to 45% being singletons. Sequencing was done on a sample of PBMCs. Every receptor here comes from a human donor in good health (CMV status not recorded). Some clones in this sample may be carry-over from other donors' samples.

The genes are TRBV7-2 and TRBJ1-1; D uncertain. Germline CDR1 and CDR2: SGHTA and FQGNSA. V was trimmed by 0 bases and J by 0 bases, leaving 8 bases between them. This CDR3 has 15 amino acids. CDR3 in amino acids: CASSLAARVNTEAFF. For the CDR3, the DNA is TGTGCCAGCAGCTTAGCAGCCCGGGTGAACACTGAAGCTTTCTTT. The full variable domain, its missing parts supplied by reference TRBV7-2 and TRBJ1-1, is GAGVSQSPSNKVTEKGKDVELRCDPISGHTALYWYRQSLGQGLEFLIYFQGNSAPDKSGLPSDRFSAERTGGSVSTLTIQRTQQEDSAVYLCASSLAARVNTEAFFGQGTRLTVV.

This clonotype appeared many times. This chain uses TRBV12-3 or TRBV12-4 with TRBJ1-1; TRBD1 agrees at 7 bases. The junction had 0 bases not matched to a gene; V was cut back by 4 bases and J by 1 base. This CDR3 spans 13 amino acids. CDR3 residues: CASSSGGNTEAFF. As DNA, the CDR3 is TGTGCCAGCAGTTCAGGGGGGAACACTGAAGCTTTCTTT.

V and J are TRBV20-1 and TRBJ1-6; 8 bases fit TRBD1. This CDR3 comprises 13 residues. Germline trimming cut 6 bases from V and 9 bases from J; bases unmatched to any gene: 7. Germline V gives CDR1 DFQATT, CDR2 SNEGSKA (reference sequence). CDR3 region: CSAFGQGRSPLHF. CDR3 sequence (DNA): TGCAGTGCATTCGGACAGGGACGTTCACCCCTCCACTTT.

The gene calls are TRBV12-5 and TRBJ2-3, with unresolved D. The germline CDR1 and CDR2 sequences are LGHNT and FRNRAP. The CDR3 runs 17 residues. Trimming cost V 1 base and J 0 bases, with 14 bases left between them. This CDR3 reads CASGLDPGGTSTDTQYF. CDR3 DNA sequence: TGTGCTAGTGGTTTGGACCCGGGCGGTACTAGCACAGATACGCAGTATTTT.

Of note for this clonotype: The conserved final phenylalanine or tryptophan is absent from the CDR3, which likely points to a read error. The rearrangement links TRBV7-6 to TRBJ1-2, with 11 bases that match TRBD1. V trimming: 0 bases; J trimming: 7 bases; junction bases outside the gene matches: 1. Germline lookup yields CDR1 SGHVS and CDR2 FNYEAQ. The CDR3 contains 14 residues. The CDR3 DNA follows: TGTGCCAGCAGCTTAGCAGGACAGGGGGCTGGCTACACCTGC. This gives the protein CASSLAGQGAGYTC.

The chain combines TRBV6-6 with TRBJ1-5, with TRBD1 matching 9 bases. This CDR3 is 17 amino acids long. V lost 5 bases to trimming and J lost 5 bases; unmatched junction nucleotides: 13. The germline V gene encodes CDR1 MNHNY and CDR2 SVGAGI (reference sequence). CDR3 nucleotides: TGTGCCAGCAGTGACGAGGACAGGGGAATCTCATATCAGCCCCAGCATTTT. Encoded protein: CASSDEDRGISYQPQHF.

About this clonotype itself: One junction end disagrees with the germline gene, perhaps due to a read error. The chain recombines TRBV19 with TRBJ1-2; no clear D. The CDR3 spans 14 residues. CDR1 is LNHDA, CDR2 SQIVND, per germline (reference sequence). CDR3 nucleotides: TGTGTCAGTAGTAACGGGGAGAGAAACTATGGCTACACCTTC. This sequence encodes CVSSNGERNYGYTF.

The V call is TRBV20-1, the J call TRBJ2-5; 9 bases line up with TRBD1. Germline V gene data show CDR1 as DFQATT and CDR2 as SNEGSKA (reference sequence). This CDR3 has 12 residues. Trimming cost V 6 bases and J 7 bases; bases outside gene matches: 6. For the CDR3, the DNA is TGCAGTGCCCACAGGGGGCCCGGGACCCAGTACTTC. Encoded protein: CSAHRGPGTQYF.

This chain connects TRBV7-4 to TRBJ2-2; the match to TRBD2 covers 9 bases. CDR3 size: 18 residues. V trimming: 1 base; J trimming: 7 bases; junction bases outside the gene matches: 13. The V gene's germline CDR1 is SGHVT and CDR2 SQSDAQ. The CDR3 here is CASSLEIAASGKGGELFF. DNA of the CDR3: TGTGCCAGCAGCTTAGAAATCGCCGCTAGCGGGAAGGGCGGGGAGCTGTTTTTT. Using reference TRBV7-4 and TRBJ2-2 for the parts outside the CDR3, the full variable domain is GAGVSQSPRYKVAKRGRDVALRCDSISGHVTLYWYRQTLGQGSEVLTYSQSDAQRDKSGRPSGRFSAERPERSVSTLKIQRTEQGDSAVYLCASSLEIAASGKGGELFFGEGSRLTVL.

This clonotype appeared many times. The CDR3, as DNA: TGCGCCAGCAGCCAAGATTTAAACACTGAAGCTTTCTTT. It yields the protein CASSQDLNTEAFF. The V gene is TRBV4-1, the J gene TRBJ1-1; D gene uncertain. CDR3 length: 13 residues. Germline loops: CDR1 MGHRA, CDR2 YSYEKL. V was pared by 0 bases and J by 2 bases, with 4 bases between.

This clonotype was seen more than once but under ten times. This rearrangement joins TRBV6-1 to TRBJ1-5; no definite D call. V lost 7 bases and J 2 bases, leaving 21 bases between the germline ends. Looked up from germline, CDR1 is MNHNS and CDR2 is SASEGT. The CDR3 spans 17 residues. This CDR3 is CASTPSHWEGGNQPQHF. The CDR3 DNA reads TGTGCCAGCACTCCGAGCCACTGGGAGGGCGGCAATCAGCCCCAGCATTTT.

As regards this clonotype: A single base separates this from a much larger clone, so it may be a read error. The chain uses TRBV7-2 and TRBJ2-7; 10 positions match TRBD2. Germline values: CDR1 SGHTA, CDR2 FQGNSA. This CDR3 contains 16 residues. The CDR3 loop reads CASSLGSGRLPYEKYF. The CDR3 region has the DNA TGTGCCAGCAGCTTAGGTAGCGGGAGGTTGCCCTACGAGAAGTACTTC.

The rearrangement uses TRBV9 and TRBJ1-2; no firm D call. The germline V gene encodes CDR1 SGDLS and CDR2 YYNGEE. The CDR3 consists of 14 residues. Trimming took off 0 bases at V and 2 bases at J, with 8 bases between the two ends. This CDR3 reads CASSVALDNYGYTF. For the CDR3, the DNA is TGTGCCAGCAGCGTAGCCCTTGACAACTATGGCTACACCTTC.

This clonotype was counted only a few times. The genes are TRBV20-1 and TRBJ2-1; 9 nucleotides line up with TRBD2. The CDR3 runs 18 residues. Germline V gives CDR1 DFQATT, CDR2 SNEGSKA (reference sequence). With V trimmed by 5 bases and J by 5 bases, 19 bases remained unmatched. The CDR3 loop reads CSAPLDLAGSPRDNEQFF. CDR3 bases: TGCAGTGCTCCCCTGGACCTAGCGGGATCCCCGAGGGACAATGAGCAGTTCTTC.

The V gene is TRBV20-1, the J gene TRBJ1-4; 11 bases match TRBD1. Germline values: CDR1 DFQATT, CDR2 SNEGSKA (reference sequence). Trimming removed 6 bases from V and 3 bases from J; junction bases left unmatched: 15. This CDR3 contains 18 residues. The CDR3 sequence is CSAPDRDRGIIANEKLFF. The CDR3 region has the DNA TGCAGTGCGCCCGACCGGGACAGGGGGATAATAGCTAATGAAAAACTGTTTTTT.

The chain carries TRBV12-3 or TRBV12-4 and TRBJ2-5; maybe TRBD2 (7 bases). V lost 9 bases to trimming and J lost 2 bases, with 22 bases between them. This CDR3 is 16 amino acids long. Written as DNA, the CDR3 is TGTGCCAGTTTAGGGGGAGGGCCGGAGGGGCAAGAGACCCAGTACTTC. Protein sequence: CASLGGGPEGQETQYF.

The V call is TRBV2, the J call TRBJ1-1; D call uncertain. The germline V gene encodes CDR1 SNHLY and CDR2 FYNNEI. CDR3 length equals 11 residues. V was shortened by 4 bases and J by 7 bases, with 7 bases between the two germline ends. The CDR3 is CASSGANEAFF. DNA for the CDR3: TGTGCCAGCAGTGGGGCTAATGAAGCTTTCTTT.

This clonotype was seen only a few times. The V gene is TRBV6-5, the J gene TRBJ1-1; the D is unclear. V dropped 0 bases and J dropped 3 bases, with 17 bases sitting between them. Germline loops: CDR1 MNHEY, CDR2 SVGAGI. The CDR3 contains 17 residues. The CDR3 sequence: CASSYSTLSGRDTEAFF. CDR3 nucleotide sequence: TGTGCCAGCAGTTACTCGACTCTATCCGGGAGGGACACTGAAGCTTTCTTT.

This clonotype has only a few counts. The CDR3 DNA reads TGTGCCACCGAAACAGGGGGCCCTAATCAGCCCCAGCATTTT. Protein: CATETGGPNQPQHF. The chain has TRBV19 and TRBJ1-5; 9 nucleotides align to TRBD1. Germline CDR1 is LNHDA and CDR2 is SQIVND (reference sequence). The CDR3 extends over 14 amino acids. V lost 10 bases, J lost 4 bases, and 8 bases stayed unmatched.

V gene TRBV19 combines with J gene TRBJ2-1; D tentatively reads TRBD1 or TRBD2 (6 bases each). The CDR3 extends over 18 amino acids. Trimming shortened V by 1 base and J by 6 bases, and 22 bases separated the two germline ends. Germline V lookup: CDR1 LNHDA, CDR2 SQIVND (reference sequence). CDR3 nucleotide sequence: TGTGCCAGTAGTATAGCCGGGGGCAGATCGGCCATTGGCAATGAGCAGTTCTTC. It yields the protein CASSIAGGRSAIGNEQFF.

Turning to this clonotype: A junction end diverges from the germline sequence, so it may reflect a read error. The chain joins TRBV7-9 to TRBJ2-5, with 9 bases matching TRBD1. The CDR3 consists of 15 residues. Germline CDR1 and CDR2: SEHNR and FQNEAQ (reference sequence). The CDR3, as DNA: TGTGACAGCAGCTTCACCGGGACAGGGAAAGAGACCCAGTACTTC. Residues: CDSSFTGTGKETQYF.